One and the same sample provided the 27 T cell receptor beta chains below, sequenced in a study of PD-L1 blockade in urothelial cancer. Clones were read by immunoSEQ multiplex PCR, and TCRdb kept only the in-frame ones, dropping some. The data show about 82,000 clones, about nine tenths seen once. This specimen consisted of PBMCs, obtained around atezolizumab (anti-PD-L1) treatment. The origin of the receptors is a woman in her 70s with urothelial cancer.

J is TRBJ1-5 and V is TRBV30, with 8 nucleotides matching TRBD1. Trimming at V came to 2 bases and at J to 7 bases, leaving 7 bases not matched to a gene. The CDR3 runs 14 residues. CDR1 and CDR2 from the germline V gene are GTSNPN and SVGIG (reference sequence). The CDR3 protein is CAWSRTGTMQPQHF. The CDR3 DNA is TGTGCCTGGAGTAGGACAGGGACCATGCAGCCCCAGCATTTT.

This clone was seen just once. The V call is TRBV19, the J call TRBJ2-7; perhaps TRBD2 as D (6 bases). V dropped 7 bases and J dropped 7 bases, with 20 bases sitting between them. This CDR3 spans 14 amino acids. Germline V CDR1 and CDR2: LNHDA, SQIVND (reference sequence). Written as DNA, the CDR3 is TGTGCCAGTAAGCCTGCCGGGACTTCCCTGGAGCAGTACTTC. Protein product: CASKPAGTSLEQYF.

The chain recombines TRBV7-6 with TRBJ2-7; the match to TRBD2 covers 8 bases. CDR1 and CDR2 from the germline V gene are SGHVS and FNYEAQ. This CDR3 comprises 14 residues. Losses at the gene ends were 3 bases for V and 1 base for J; bases not matched to a gene: 2. Here the CDR3 DNA reads TGTGCCAGCAGCTTTCGGGGGGGATCCTACGAGCAGTACTTC. Translated, it gives CASSFRGGSYEQYF.

V usage is TRBV9 and J usage is TRBJ2-3, with D unresolved. Per germline, CDR1 SGDLS and CDR2 YYNGEE. V lost 0 bases, J lost 0 bases, and 8 bases lay in between. CDR3 length: 15 residues. CDR3 nucleotides: TGTGCCAGCAGCGTAGATGCAGTTAGCACAGATACGCAGTATTTT. Translating gives CASSVDAVSTDTQYF.

This clone has just one count. The gene calls are TRBV28 and TRBJ1-5, with a weak D call TRBD1 (6 bases). CDR3 length: 15 residues. The V end lost 6 bases, the J end lost 7 bases, and 19 bases lay between the germline ends. The germline V gene has CDR1 MDHEN and CDR2 SYDVKM. CDR3 sequence (DNA): TGTGCCAGCAGATTTAGTTGGGGGCGAGGACAGCCCCAGCATTTT. It specifies CASRFSWGRGQPQHF.

This clone was detected only once. V is TRBV2 and J is TRBJ1-5; D remains ambiguous. Germline assignment: CDR1 SNHLY and CDR2 FYNNEI. The CDR3 covers 14 residues. V dropped 4 bases and J dropped 1 base, with 8 bases sitting between them. CDR3 DNA sequence: TGTGCCAGCAGTGGGGCAGTAAGCAATCAGCCCCAGCATTTT. Its translation: CASSGAVSNQPQHF.

V gene TRBV10-2 combines with J gene TRBJ2-7, with TRBD2 identical over 9 bases. In germline, CDR1 is WSHSY, CDR2 SAAADI. The CDR3 has 15 amino acids. Trimming removed 6 bases from V and 6 bases from J; junction bases left unmatched: 12. CDR3 coding DNA: TGCGCCAGCAGCCGCCCGCGGGGGGGCCTGGGCGAGCAGTACTTC. Translating gives CASSRPRGGLGEQYF.

J is TRBJ1-1 and V is TRBV6-6; no firm D call. Trimming pared 2 bases from V and 1 base from J, leaving 5 bases between. This CDR3 is built from 13 residues. Germline assignment: CDR1 MNHNY and CDR2 SVGAGI (reference sequence). The CDR3 bases are TGTGCCAGCAGTTACGAGCGGAACACTGAAGCTTTCTTT. Translated: CASSYERNTEAFF.

J is TRBJ2-5 and V is TRBV18, with 8 nucleotides matching TRBD1. V shed 2 bases and J 14 bases; nucleotides not matched to a gene: 7. The CDR3 is 12 amino acids. Germline V gene data show CDR1 as KGHSH and CDR2 as LQKENI. The CDR3 spells CASSPMGDRLYF. DNA for the CDR3: TGTGCCAGCTCACCAATGGGGGACAGGCTTTACTTC.

The gene calls are TRBV7-9 and TRBJ2-7, with a weak D call TRBD2 (6 bases). CDR1 is SEHNR and CDR2 is FQNEAQ in the germline V gene (reference sequence). The CDR3 sequence is 16 residues long. The V end was cut by 1 base, the J end by 4 bases, with 17 bases between. The CDR3 DNA follows: TGTGCCAGCAGCTTAGGAGGCGGGGTTCACCTATACGAGCAGTACTTC. Its translation is CASSLGGGVHLYEQYF.

The sample holds one count of this clone. The chain uses TRBV5-4 and TRBJ1-1; 9 positions match TRBD1. V lost 3 bases, J lost 1 base, and 4 bases stayed unmatched. CDR1 and CDR2 (germline): SGHNT, YYREEE (reference sequence). The CDR3 has 15 amino acids. CDR3 in amino acids: CASSSPGQGNTEAFF. In nucleotides, the CDR3 is TGTGCCAGCAGCTCACCGGGACAGGGGAACACTGAAGCTTTCTTT.

This clone has just one count. The chain uses TRBV5-4 and TRBJ2-3; TRBD2 agrees at 9 bases. Germline CDR1 is SGHNT and CDR2 is YYREEE (reference sequence). CDR3 length equals 17 residues. Trimming took 0 bases from V and 4 from J; bases not matched to a gene: 9. CDR3 sequence (DNA): TGTGCCAGCAGCTTGGGACGTGGGCTAGCGGGATCAGATACGCAGTATTTT. Translation: CASSLGRGLAGSDTQYF.

The rearrangement links TRBV10-3 to TRBJ1-4; TRBD1 is a possible D gene (5 bases). This CDR3 contains 15 residues. V was shortened by 3 bases and J by 8 bases, with 16 bases between the two germline ends. The germline CDR1 and CDR2 sequences are ENHRY and SYGVKD. This chain's CDR3 is CAISEIGQGNEKLFF. The CDR3 DNA reads TGTGCCATCAGTGAAATTGGTCAGGGAAACGAAAAACTGTTTTTT.

A single count supports this clone. This sequence joins TRBV7-2 and TRBJ2-7; 9 nucleotides align to TRBD2. The CDR3 loop spans 15 amino acids. The germline V gene encodes CDR1 SGHTA and CDR2 FQGNSA. V was clipped by 1 base and J by 7 bases; unmatched bases: 8. CDR3 DNA sequence: TGTGCCAGCAGCTTAGAGGCTAGCGGGGCGAGTGAGCAGTACTTC. Protein product: CASSLEASGASEQYF.

V usage is TRBV28 and J usage is TRBJ2-7, with D perhaps TRBD2 (6 bases). Germline CDR1 reads MDHEN; CDR2 reads SYDVKM. The CDR3 has 15 amino acids. V was cut by 4 bases and J by 2 bases, with 15 bases left in between. CDR3 in amino acids: CASSSERALPYEQYF. DNA for the CDR3: TGTGCCAGCAGTTCCGAGCGGGCCCTTCCCTACGAGCAGTACTTC.

This clone was picked up one time. The V gene is TRBV11-3, the J gene TRBJ2-1; D not certain. There are 13 residues in the CDR3. V lost 3 bases and J lost 9, with 12 bases in between. Germline loops: CDR1 SGHNT, CDR2 YENEEA. The CDR3 sequence is CASSFGRESEQFF. CDR3 nucleotide sequence: TGTGCCAGCAGCTTCGGTCGAGAATCTGAGCAGTTCTTC.

The table lists this clone with a count of one. The chain has TRBV7-9 and TRBJ2-7, with 14 bases aligning to TRBD2. The CDR3 totals 17 residues. From germline, CDR1 is SEHNR and CDR2 FQNEAQ (reference sequence). V trimming: 5 bases; J trimming: 4 bases; junction bases outside the gene matches: 10. As DNA, the CDR3 is TGTGCCAGCAGCGCGGGACTAGCGGGAGCCGGAATTTACGAGCAGTACTTC. It is translated as CASSAGLAGAGIYEQYF.

The V and J genes are TRBV5-4 and TRBJ2-7; 7 bases agree with TRBD1. Germline CDR1 and CDR2: SGHNT and YYREEE (reference sequence). This CDR3 region has 17 residues. After removal of 1 base from V and 2 bases from J, the junction contained 12 bases not matched to a gene. CDR3 region: CASSLSSTGAGAYEQYF. CDR3 bases: TGTGCCAGCAGCTTGAGCTCAACAGGGGCTGGAGCCTACGAGCAGTACTTC.

This clone appeared a few times. The CDR3, as DNA: TGTGCCAGCAGCCAAGATTCGGGGGGAAGCGGGCAGTACTTC. Amino acids: CASSQDSGGSGQYF. J is TRBJ2-7 and V is TRBV14; TRBD2 agrees at 7 bases. V gave up 0 bases and J gave up 9 bases; unmatched junction bases: 8. The CDR3 runs 14 residues. Per germline, CDR1 SGHDN and CDR2 FVKESK.

This sequence joins TRBV7-9 and TRBJ2-1; 14 positions agree with TRBD2. The CDR3 runs 13 residues. V shed 11 bases and J 5 bases; nucleotides not matched to a gene: 2. The V gene's germline CDR1 is SEHNR and CDR2 FQNEAQ (reference sequence). The DNA for the CDR3 is TGTGCCGGGGGACTAGCGGGAGACAATGAGCAGTTCTTC. Its translation: CAGGLAGDNEQFF.

In this sample, this clone turned up once. The chain employs TRBV30 and TRBJ1-5, with 9 bases that match TRBD1. This CDR3 region has 14 residues. J gave up 4 bases and V 5 bases, and 6 bases lay outside the gene matches. Germline CDR1 and CDR2: GTSNPN and SVGIG (reference sequence). The CDR3: CAWSGTGQNQPQHF. DNA for the CDR3: TGTGCCTGGTCCGGGACAGGGCAGAATCAGCCCCAGCATTTT.

V is TRBV5-1 and J is TRBJ1-3, with a tentative D call TRBD1 (5 bases). The ends were cut back, 2 bases at V and 4 bases at J, with 7 bases in the middle. Germline values: CDR1 SGHRS, CDR2 YFSETQ. The CDR3 spans 13 residues. CDR3 DNA sequence: TGCGCCAGCAGCTTTAAGGGGGGAAACACCATATATTTT. Protein: CASSFKGGNTIYF.

V usage is TRBV2 and J usage is TRBJ2-2, with 7 bases aligning to TRBD2. Germline CDR1 is SNHLY and CDR2 is FYNNEI. V trimming: 3 bases; J trimming: 3 bases; junction bases outside the gene matches: 4. There are 15 residues in the CDR3. For the CDR3, the DNA is TGTGCCAGCAGTGATATAGCGGGCCACACCGGGGAGCTGTTTTTT. Its protein product is CASSDIAGHTGELFF.

This sequence joins TRBV10-3 and TRBJ1-1, with 7 positions matching TRBD1. CDR1 is ENHRY and CDR2 is SYGVKD in the germline V gene. The V and J ends lost 2 bases and 0 bases, in that order; junction bases with no gene match: 12. The length of the CDR3 is 18 residues. In DNA form, the CDR3 reads TGTGCCATCAGTGAGGGGTTGAGGGGGCCCCGCTTGAACACTGAAGCTTTCTTT. Translating it yields CAISEGLRGPRLNTEAFF.

The chain employs TRBV30 and TRBJ1-2; unclear D gene. There are 11 residues in the CDR3. Trimming shortened V by 1 base and J by 8 bases, and 8 bases separated the two germline ends. The germline gives CDR1 GTSNPN, CDR2 SVGIG (reference sequence). CDR3 bases: TGTGCCTGGAGTGACGAGTGGGGCTACACCTTC. It yields the protein CAWSDEWGYTF.

V and J are TRBV25-1 and TRBJ2-7; 7 bases match TRBD1. The J segment lost 8 bases and the V segment lost 8 bases, leaving 12 bases of the junction unmatched. CDR3 length: 13 residues. CDR1 is MGHDK and CDR2 is SYGVNS in the germline V gene. This CDR3 is CASGQVRTNQQYF. In DNA form, the CDR3 reads TGTGCCAGCGGACAGGTCAGAACTAACCAGCAGTACTTC.

V is TRBV9 and J is TRBJ2-3, with 7 bases that match TRBD2. The CDR3 runs 15 residues. Germline-derived CDR1 and CDR2 are SGDLS and YYNGEE. V lost 0 bases to trimming and J lost 2 bases; unmatched junction nucleotides: 3. In DNA, the CDR3 is TGTGCCAGCAGCGTAGCTAGCGGAGACACAGATACGCAGTATTTT. Its translation: CASSVASGDTDTQYF.